The 14 T cell receptor beta chains presented below share a single source sample, sequenced in a study of T-cell memory formation after mild COVID-19. TCRdb passed the 5' RACE reads through MiXCR, listing each CDR3 protein once. The sample has some 160,000 distinct CDR3 sequences; over 10% are singletons. Sequencing was done on a sample of PBMCs or a T cell subset sorted from them (not recorded which). Source of these receptors: a man aged 18 to 29 who had mild COVID-19 (a few samples of this study predate the infection). Cell type and time point are not known.

A few counts support this clonotype. This rearrangement joins TRBV20-1 to TRBJ1-5, with 8 bases identical to TRBD1. The length of the CDR3 is 15 residues. The germline gives CDR1 DFQATT, CDR2 SNEGSKA (reference sequence). Trimming cost V 6 bases and J 2 bases; bases outside gene matches: 9. CDR3 sequence reads: CSAPSTGGGNQPQHF. The CDR3 DNA is TGCAGTGCCCCGTCCACAGGGGGAGGCAATCAGCCCCAGCATTTT.

The sample holds a few counts of this clonotype. The chain is built from TRBV9 and TRBJ2-5; D call uncertain. The ends were cut back, 2 bases at V and 5 bases at J, with 10 bases in the middle. The CDR3 has 13 amino acids. Germline assignment: CDR1 SGDLS and CDR2 YYNGEE. The CDR3, as DNA: TGTGCCAGCAGCGTTAATTCGGAGGAGACCCAGTACTTC. It translates to CASSVNSEETQYF.

In its sample, this clonotype was seen a few times. The genes are TRBV5-1 and TRBJ2-5, with D possibly matching TRBD2 (6 bases). V dropped 3 bases and J dropped 2 bases, with 8 bases sitting between them. The germline V gene has CDR1 SGHRS and CDR2 YFSETQ. CDR3 length: 13 amino acids. The CDR3 sequence: CASSWEVQETQYF. The CDR3 DNA reads TGCGCCAGCAGCTGGGAGGTTCAAGAGACCCAGTACTTC.

The rearrangement joins TRBV11-2 to TRBJ1-1; the D gene is possibly TRBD1 (6 bases). Germline CDR1 reads SGHAT; CDR2 reads FQNNGV. The CDR3 has 14 residues. The V end was cut by 8 bases, the J end by 7 bases, with 20 bases between. The CDR3: CASVPRGASGEAFF. The CDR3 DNA reads as TGTGCCAGCGTCCCCCGGGGGGCATCGGGTGAAGCTTTCTTT.

This clonotype was counted only a few times. V gene TRBV6-5 combines with J gene TRBJ1-2; a weak D match, TRBD1 (6 bases). V lost 5 bases and J lost 5, with 18 bases in between. This CDR3 comprises 15 residues. The V gene's germline CDR1 is MNHEY and CDR2 SVGAGI. This CDR3 is CASSQGFLERYGYTF. Written as DNA, the CDR3 is TGTGCCAGCAGTCAGGGGTTTCTGGAACGGTATGGCTACACCTTC.

A few counts support this clonotype. The V gene is TRBV7-2, the J gene TRBJ2-3; D might be TRBD2 (5 bases). V lost 2 bases, J lost 4 bases, and 19 bases lay in between. Germline CDR1 is SGHTA and CDR2 is FQGNSA. The CDR3 runs 17 residues. CDR3 nucleotides: TGTGCCAGCAGCTTAAGTCTGGGTCGCTTGAGGGCAGATACGCAGTATTTT. It codes for CASSLSLGRLRADTQYF.

In this sample, this clonotype turned up many times. The chain uses TRBV3-1 and TRBJ1-6, with TRBD1 identical over 11 bases. V lost 4 bases, J lost 9 bases, and 5 bases stayed unmatched. Germline assignment: CDR1 LGHDT and CDR2 YNNKEL (reference sequence). The CDR3 runs 15 residues. The CDR3 DNA follows: TGTGCCAGCAGCCCAGGACAGGGGGCATTTTCACCCCTCCACTTT. Translating gives CASSPGQGAFSPLHF. The entire variable domain, with the rest obtained from reference TRBV3-1 and TRBJ1-6, is as follows: DTAVSQTPKYLVTQMGNDKSIKCEQNLGHDTMYWYKQDSKKFLKIMFSYNNKELIINETVPNRFSPKSPDKAHLNLHINSLELGDSAVYFCASSPGQGAFSPLHFGNGTRLTVT.

At least ten counts were recorded for this clonotype. The chain links TRBV5-1 to TRBJ2-3, with D perhaps matching TRBD2 (7 bases). V gave up 4 bases and J gave up 4 bases, with 13 bases separating them. From germline, CDR1 is SGHRS and CDR2 YFSETQ. The CDR3 consists of 14 residues. CDR3 residues: CASSMGGPADTQYF. CDR3 DNA: TGCGCCAGCAGCATGGGGGGGCCGGCAGATACGCAGTATTTT.

The rearrangement uses TRBV2 and TRBJ2-2; D not resolved. Germline V lookup: CDR1 SNHLY, CDR2 FYNNEI. The CDR3 is 13 amino acids. V was cut by 5 bases and J by 5 bases, with 9 bases left in between. The chain's CDR3 is CASSQGTTGELFF. The CDR3, as DNA: TGTGCCAGCAGTCAAGGAACTACCGGGGAGCTGTTTTTT.

This clonotype came up a few times. The rearrangement links TRBV6-6 to TRBJ2-3; 9 nucleotides align to TRBD2. The germline V gene has CDR1 MNHNY and CDR2 SVGAGI (reference sequence). J was trimmed by 6 bases and V by 7 bases; bases with no gene match: 8. This CDR3 has 14 amino acids. CDR3 amino acids: CASNGLAGTDTQYF. CDR3 bases: TGTGCCAGCAACGGGCTAGCGGGGACGGATACGCAGTATTTT.

In this sample, this clonotype turned up many times. The CDR3 DNA follows: TGCAGCGTTGTCGCTAGCGGGGTTTGGCAGTTCTTC. Its protein is CSVVASGVWQFF. The rearrangement links TRBV29-1 to TRBJ2-1; 9 bases are shared with TRBD2. Germline V gives CDR1 SQVTM, CDR2 ANQGSEA. This CDR3 is built from 12 residues. V shed 4 bases, J shed 12 bases, and the junction held 7 bases outside the gene matches.

The chain employs TRBV6-5 and TRBJ1-6, with D hard to call. This CDR3 comprises 15 residues. V lost 7 bases and J lost 0, with 10 bases in between. Germline V gives CDR1 MNHEY, CDR2 SVGAGI. Written as DNA, the CDR3 is TGTGCCAGCATTAAACTAGGCTCCTATAATTCACCCCTCCACTTT. This encodes CASIKLGSYNSPLHF.

In the case of this clonotype: Since a much larger clone is just one base distant, this may be a read error. The chain employs TRBV3-1 and TRBJ2-3, with no clear D. V was trimmed by 1 base and J by 0 bases, leaving 5 bases between them. The CDR3 is made up of 14 amino acids. Germline lookup yields CDR1 LGHDT and CDR2 YNNKEL (reference sequence). The CDR3 DNA follows: TGTGCCAGCAGCCAAGGGATTAGCACAGATACGCAGTATTTT. Protein product: CASSQGISTDTQYF.

This clonotype was seen ten or more times. The gene calls are TRBV7-2 and TRBJ2-5; no clear D gene. Trimming pared 5 bases from V and 6 bases from J, leaving 19 bases between. CDR1 and CDR2 (germline): SGHTA, FQGNSA. The CDR3 runs 15 residues. In DNA form, the CDR3 reads TGTGCCAGCAGCCCTACTGGCGCACCCATGAAGACCCAGTACTTC. Its protein is CASSPTGAPMKTQYF.